The sequence of this T cell receptor (beta chain) was determined in a study of Ad26.COV2.S vaccination and SARS-CoV-2 variants. Study results and caveats: Spike-specific TCR breadth was greater in vaccine than placebo recipients. Non-spike TCR breadth did not differ much between vaccine and placebo recipients.

Regarding this clone: Its antigen remains unidentified.

Germline CDR1 and CDR2: KGHDR and SFDVKD. This CDR3 contains 13 residues. V dropped 4 bases and J dropped 6 bases, with 8 bases sitting between them. Indicated treatment: around 19 received Ad26.COV2.S at low or high dose, single or two shots; about 5 received placebo; per-sample allocation not given. The study sampled participants on day 63 after the first vaccine or placebo injection. Expression of Wuhan-strain SARS-CoV-2 spike came from the Ad26 vector that formed the vaccine. Produced via immunoSEQ multiplex PCR; TCRdb's table is partial and in-frame only. The repertoire holds about 680,000 clones, with more than 80% as singletons.

The V and J genes are TRBV24-1 and TRBJ2-2; a possible D gene is TRBD2 (6 bases). Sequencing used peripheral blood, obtained in a trial of Ad26.COV2.S vaccine versus placebo. This clonotype was sampled from a person aged 18-60 years who received the Ad26.COV2.S COVID-19 vaccine or a placebo. CDR3 in DNA: TGTGCCACCAGTGAAGCGGGCTCCGGGGAGCTGTTTTTT. It yields the protein CATSEAGSGELFF.